A single TCR beta chain is shown here with its context. Original processing methods: How many nucleated cells were present was estimated from reference gene primer amplification. Libraries were prepared by immunoSEQ multiplex PCR; TCRdb keeps only in-frame clonotypes and omits some of them. That table is the source of V, J and clone size, and D and trimming were worked out from the DNA. The table lists some 400,000 clones, about 87% of them singletons. The record originates from a study of blood T cell repertoires in COVID-19. The TCR was taken from a man aged 25 to 40 who had recovered from COVID-19. The sequenced sample consisted of PBMCs or T cells enriched from blood (not recorded which).

The CDR3: CASSFRPNQPQHF. The DNA for the CDR3 is TGTGCCAGCAGTTTCAGGCCAAATCAGCCCCAGCATTTT. V is TRBV12-3 or TRBV12-4 and J is TRBJ1-5; D not certain. The V end lost 3 bases, the J end lost 4 bases, and 7 bases lay between the germline ends. CDR3 size: 13 residues.